The sequence of this T cell receptor (beta chain) was determined in a study of blood T cell repertoires in COVID-19. Overall study: Whether acute or convalescent, the COVID-19 samples came from the United States, Italy and Spain. The cDNA or gDNA used as material had been derived from T cells, B-cell-depleted T cells, or PBMCs.

Per the germline V gene, CDR1 is SGHTA and CDR2 is FQGTGA. V lost 8 bases and J lost 6, with 9 bases in between. This CDR3 has 11 amino acids. This clone was seen once. Per the original methods: Estimated nucleated cell counts came from reference gene primer amplification. Clones were read by immunoSEQ multiplex PCR, and TCRdb kept only the in-frame ones, dropping some. The V and J calls and the clone size are those of that table, but D and trimming were determined from the DNA. The data contain some 50,000 clones, 82% of them seen just once; the ten biggest clones take up more than 8%. The gene calls are TRBV7-3 and TRBJ2-3; D may be TRBD2 (5 bases). The source is an elderly woman with acute or convalescent COVID-19. The sample comprised peripheral blood. CDR3 in amino acids: CASATGDTQYF. The CDR3 DNA is TGTGCCAGCGCTACGGGGGATACGCAGTATTTT. Variable domain in full (rest from reference TRBV7-3 and TRBJ2-3): GAGVSQTPSNKVTEKGKYVELRCDPISGHTALYWYRQSLGQGPEFLIYFQGTGAADDSGLPNDRFFAVRPEGSVSTLKIQRTERGDSAVYLCASATGDTQYFGPGTRLTVL.